Following are 17 T cell receptor beta chains from one sample sequenced in a study of blood T cell repertoires in COVID-19. Sequencing used immunoSEQ multiplex PCR; TCRdb keeps in-frame clones, though not all of them. The sample carries around 260,000 clones, approximately 87% recorded once. The sample consisted of peripheral blood. The receptor set was obtained from a man aged 55 to 70 who had recovered from COVID-19.

The gene calls are TRBV5-4 and TRBJ2-1; 13 bases agree with TRBD2. Germline CDR1 SGHNT, CDR2 YYREEE (reference sequence). The trim removed 4 bases at V and 6 bases at J, leaving 7 bases unmatched. The CDR3 length is 16 residues. The CDR3 is CASSPKGTSGANEQFF. CDR3 DNA sequence: TGTGCCAGCAGCCCGAAAGGGACTAGCGGGGCCAATGAGCAGTTCTTC.

The chain joins TRBV29-1 to TRBJ2-7, with a tentative D call TRBD1 (6 bases). Germline-derived CDR1 and CDR2 are SQVTM and ANQGSEA. With 4 bases removed from V and 3 bases from J, the gap between germline ends came to 10 bases. This CDR3 has 12 residues. The CDR3 here is CSVGPGVYEQYF. Written as DNA, the CDR3 is TGCAGCGTTGGGCCAGGGGTCTACGAGCAGTACTTC.

J is TRBJ2-3 and V is TRBV9; no clear D. This CDR3 has 16 amino acids. Per germline, CDR1 SGDLS and CDR2 YYNGEE. V was cut by 1 base and J by 3 bases, with 15 bases left in between. CDR3 bases: TGTGCCAGCAGCGTACCCCGTACGCGCCCAACAGATACGCAGTATTTT. It yields the protein CASSVPRTRPTDTQYF.

A few counts support this clone. The chain uses TRBV11-2 and TRBJ1-2; a weak D match, TRBD1 (6 bases). Germline CDR1 and CDR2: SGHAT and FQNNGV. The length of the CDR3 is 15 residues. V lost 5 bases and J 4 bases, leaving 17 bases between the germline ends. CDR3 residues: CASSATGQRGYGYTF. CDR3 DNA: TGTGCCAGCAGCGCTACAGGGCAAAGGGGCTATGGCTACACCTTC.

The rearrangement links TRBV7-9 to TRBJ1-6; 7 positions agree with TRBD1. CDR1 SEHNR and CDR2 FQNEAQ come from the germline V gene (reference sequence). The CDR3 has 15 amino acids. J was trimmed by 7 bases and V by 5 bases; bases with no gene match: 8. This CDR3 is CASSPLTGSNSPLHF. The CDR3 DNA reads as TGTGCCAGCAGCCCCTTGACAGGGTCCAATTCACCCCTCCACTTT.

The V and J genes are TRBV5-6 and TRBJ2-4; 8 bases fit TRBD1. The CDR3 length is 19 residues. Germline CDR1 reads SGHDT; CDR2 reads YYEEEE. V gave up 0 bases and J gave up 0 bases; unmatched junction bases: 11. CDR3 region: CASSLGPGQVGLAKNIQYF. DNA for the CDR3: TGTGCCAGCAGCTTGGGGCCGGGACAGGTGGGGCTAGCCAAAAACATTCAGTACTTC.

The chain links TRBV18 to TRBJ2-5, with 8 bases lining up with TRBD1. CDR3 size: 17 residues. From germline, CDR1 is KGHSH and CDR2 LQKENI. The ends lost 4 bases at V and 4 bases at J; junction bases unmatched: 14. Written as DNA, the CDR3 is TGTGCCAGCTCACAAAACCCCCCGACAGGGGTGCGAGAGACCCAGTACTTC. It encodes CASSQNPPTGVRETQYF. The entire variable domain, with the rest obtained from reference TRBV18 and TRBJ2-5, is as follows: NAGVMQNPRHLVRRRGQEARLRCSPMKGHSHVYWYRQLPEEGLKFMVYLQKENIIDESGMPKERFSAEFPKEGPSILRIQQVVRGDSAAYFCASSQNPPTGVRETQYFGPGTRLLVL.

There are a few counts of this clone. The chain combines TRBV2 with TRBJ2-3; tentatively, D is TRBD2 (6 bases). Germline-derived CDR1 and CDR2 are SNHLY and FYNNEI. V lost 5 bases and J 2 bases, leaving 17 bases between the germline ends. This CDR3 has 16 residues. The CDR3 sequence is CASSSMGRLVTDTQYF. The CDR3 DNA is TGTGCCAGCAGTTCAATGGGAAGACTAGTCACAGATACGCAGTATTTT.

This chain connects TRBV5-1 to TRBJ2-3, with D maybe TRBD2 (6 bases). V was shortened by 4 bases and J by 1 base, with 16 bases between the two germline ends. Germline CDR1 and CDR2: SGHRS and YFSETQ. The CDR3 is 16 amino acids. The CDR3 is CASSPKREEGTDTQYF. In DNA, the CDR3 is TGCGCCAGCAGCCCCAAGAGGGAGGAAGGCACAGATACGCAGTATTTT.

The rearrangement uses TRBV1 and TRBJ2-1; no check of the table's D call, TRBD2, against the DNA was made. TRBV1 is listed as a pseudogene. The CDR3 consists of 16 residues. The DNA for the CDR3 is TGCACCAGCAGCCAGAATAGCGGGGGGTACTACAATGAGCAGTTCTTC. Its translation is CTSSQNSGGYYNEQFF.

The chain uses TRBV6-1 and TRBJ2-1, with unresolved D. The CDR3 length is 17 residues. CDR1 and CDR2 (germline): MNHNS, SASEGT. V lost 2 bases and J lost 2, with 16 bases in between. CDR3 sequence (DNA): TGTGCCAGCAGTGAATATTTGGGTACAGCTCCCTACAATGAGCAGTTCTTC. This codes for CASSEYLGTAPYNEQFF.

The rearrangement joins TRBV3-1 (or the pseudogene TRBV3-2) to TRBJ1-3; D is undetermined. This CDR3 is built from 16 residues. V dropped 5 bases and J dropped 1 base, with 15 bases sitting between them. The germline V gene has CDR1 LGHDT and CDR2 YNNKEL (reference sequence). CDR3 coding DNA: TGTGCCAGCAGCTCCATCCCGGGTCTGTCTGGAAACACCATATATTTT. Protein product: CASSSIPGLSGNTIYF.

J is TRBJ2-5 and V is TRBV3-1 (or the pseudogene TRBV3-2); 9 bases align to TRBD2. This CDR3 spans 15 amino acids. V shed 5 bases and J 4 bases; nucleotides not matched to a gene: 8. Germline V gene lookup returns CDR1 LGHDT and CDR2 YNNKEL (reference sequence). The CDR3 loop is CASSARRGGVETQYF. The CDR3 DNA follows: TGTGCCAGCAGCGCCCGGCGGGGGGGCGTAGAGACCCAGTACTTC.

J is TRBJ2-7 and V is TRBV7-9; 7 bases align to TRBD1. Germline loops: CDR1 SEHNR, CDR2 FQNEAQ (reference sequence). Trimming cost V 1 base and J 0 bases; bases outside gene matches: 12. CDR3 length equals 18 residues. The CDR3 region is CASSLDGVGQDSSYEQYF. DNA of the CDR3: TGTGCCAGCAGCTTAGATGGCGTCGGACAGGACAGCTCCTACGAGCAGTACTTC.

V is TRBV5-6 and J is TRBJ2-1; perhaps TRBD2 as D (7 bases). Trimming left V 4 bases short and J 2 bases short, with 16 bases between. Germline CDR1 and CDR2: SGHDT and YYEEEE. The length of the CDR3 is 16 residues. DNA of the CDR3: TGTGCCAGCAGCCGGGGGGCCAGGGGCGCCTACAATGAGCAGTTCTTC. This codes for CASSRGARGAYNEQFF.

The chain uses TRBV2 and TRBJ2-7; 8 bases map to TRBD1. This CDR3 comprises 13 residues. V lost 4 bases and J lost 6; bases outside the gene matches: 5. Germline lookup yields CDR1 SNHLY and CDR2 FYNNEI. The CDR3 sequence: CASSGQGTAEQYF. In DNA form, the CDR3 reads TGTGCCAGCAGTGGACAGGGGACTGCCGAGCAGTACTTC.

In DNA form, the CDR3 reads TGTGCCAGCAGTTTACAGCGGGAGTTCCCCTACGAGCAGTACTTC. It is translated as CASSLQREFPYEQYF. The V and J genes are TRBV27 and TRBJ2-7; 8 bases map to TRBD2. Trimming took 2 bases from V and 2 from J; bases not matched to a gene: 5. Germline values: CDR1 MNHEY, CDR2 SMNVEV (reference sequence). The CDR3 has 15 amino acids.